This T cell receptor (beta chain) was obtained from a study of control samples from healthy donors and cancer patients (dated by TCRdb to 2020 to 2021). Libraries were constructed by the immunoSEQ multiplex PCR assay. The clones in this table, taken by TCRdb from immuneACCESS, are in-frame only. Not every clone is retained; where verified, under half of the shortfall comes from an unresolved V gene, and the cause of the rest is unknown. Counted in this sample were 110,000 to 150,000 clones; about 93% of them appeared once. The ten most abundant clones make up 14% of the sample. The junction carries 10 bases between V and J, which are trimmed by 5 bases and 5 bases respectively. The germline V gene (reference sequence) provides CDR1 SEHNR and CDR2 FQNEAQ. There are 14 amino acids in the CDR3, from cysteine to phenylalanine inclusive. The DNA shown is the 42-base CDR3, in frame from base 1. Remarks on this clone: There is no known antigen for this receptor. Base qualities are not at hand, and no much larger clone is one base apart.

The source is a man aged 55-75 years with colorectal cancer. The sample taken for sequencing was PBMCs. The sequence is built from TRBV7-9 and TRBJ1-6, with a tentative D gene TRBD1 over 6 matching bases. In nucleotides, the sequence is TGTGCCAGCAGCCTGGCAGGGGATAATTCACCCCTCCACTTT. Protein translation: CASSLAGDNSPLHF. The reference TRBV7-9 and TRBJ1-6 proteins fill in what lies around the CDR3, so the full variable domain reads DTGVSQNPRHKITKRGQNVTFRCDPISEHNRLYWYRQTLGQGPEFLTYFQNEAQLEKSRLLSDRFSAERPKGSFSTLEIQRTEQGDSAMYLCASSLAGDNSPLHFGNGTRLTVT.